This is a list of T cell receptor beta chains from one sample in a study of neurological immune-mediated disorders. TCRdb fed the 5' RACE reads into MiXCR, producing one record per CDR3 protein. The sample holds 57,000 or so distinct CDR3 sequences, roughly 9.7% seen once. The source material was PBMCs. The receptors were gathered from a man aged 25-45 years in good health. Each CDR3 is given with its conserved first and last residue. A D gene is named only where the DNA matches it firmly. Clone size is not always given. Where it is, it says once, few, many or a class for expanded clones.

>TRBJ2-5|TRBV20-1|11|many|.
CSAHPPETQYF
TGCAGTGCTCACCCCCCAGAGACCCAGTACTTC
>TRBJ2-2|TRBV7-6|16|many|.
CASSLGGAGVTGELFF
TGTGCCAGCAGCTTAGGCGGGGCAGGGGTCACCGGGGAGCTGTTTTTT
>TRBJ2-5|TRBV25-1|17|many|.
CASRGGGTANGLETQYF
TGTGCCAGCAGGGGCGGTGGAACAGCTAACGGGTTAGAGACCCAGTACTTC
>TRBJ2-7|TRBV7-2|15|many|TRBD2
CASSRSTSGNYEQYF
TGTGCCAGCAGCCGCTCGACTAGCGGGAACTACGAGCAGTACTTC
>TRBJ2-2|TRBV24-1|14|many|.
CATGPGRNTGELFF
TGTGCCACCGGCCCGGGACGGAACACCGGGGAGCTGTTTTTT
>TRBJ2-1|TRBV29-1|16|many|.
CSVDRRSGSVRNEQFF
TGCAGCGTTGATAGGAGATCAGGGTCAGTACGAAATGAGCAGTTCTTC
>TRBJ2-7|TRBV10-3|15|many|TRBD2
CAIMQTSGRYYEQYF
TGTGCCATCATGCAGACTAGCGGGAGGTACTACGAGCAGTACTTC
>TRBJ2-3|TRBV5-4|13|many|.
CASTPGGADTQYF
TGTGCCAGCACCCCCGGTGGCGCAGATACGCAGTATTTT
>TRBJ2-7|TRBV20-1|15|many|.
CSARGNSGPSYEQYF
TGCAGTGCTAGAGGGAATAGCGGCCCCTCCTACGAGCAGTACTTC
>TRBJ2-5|TRBV20-1|16|many|.
CSARELSTGTEETQYF
TGCAGTGCTCGAGAGCTCAGTACCGGGACGGAAGAGACCCAGTACTTC
>TRBJ1-1|TRBV12-3/TRBV12-4|13|few|.
CASRPGVRTEAFF
TGTGCCAGCAGACCAGGGGTTAGGACTGAAGCTTTCTTT
>TRBJ2-7|TRBV6-1|14|many|TRBD2
CASSGGLESYEQYF
TGTGCCAGCAGTGGGGGACTAGAAAGCTACGAGCAGTACTTC
>TRBJ2-5|TRBV2|17|many|TRBD2
CATPNERLAGEGETQYF
TGTGCCACCCCTAATGAAAGACTAGCGGGAGAGGGAGAGACCCAGTACTTC
>TRBJ2-7|TRBV29-1|13|many|.
CSVELDRTYEQYF
TGCAGCGTTGAACTCGACAGGACCTACGAGCAGTACTTC
>TRBJ2-7|TRBV19|13|.|.
CASAKGVGYEQYF
TGTGCCAGTGCAAAGGGGGTGGGCTACGAGCAGTACTTC
>TRBJ2-2|TRBV10-3|16|many|TRBD2
CAISESLAGVPGELFF
TGTGCCATCAGTGAGTCCCTAGCGGGAGTTCCCGGGGAGCTGTTTTTT
>TRBJ1-2|TRBV21-1|15|many|.
CASSKDEGPLYGYTF
TGTGCCAGCAGCAAAGATGAGGGCCCGCTTTATGGCTACACCTTC
>TRBJ2-3|TRBV27|20|.|.
CASSLFGGGTSASSTDTQYF
TGTGCCAGCAGTTTATTCGGAGGGGGTACCTCCGCGAGTAGCACAGATACGCAGTATTTT
>TRBJ2-5|TRBV25-1|17|many|TRBD2
CASSEGLAGGFQETQYF
TGTGCCAGCAGTGAAGGGCTAGCGGGAGGATTCCAAGAGACCCAGTACTTC